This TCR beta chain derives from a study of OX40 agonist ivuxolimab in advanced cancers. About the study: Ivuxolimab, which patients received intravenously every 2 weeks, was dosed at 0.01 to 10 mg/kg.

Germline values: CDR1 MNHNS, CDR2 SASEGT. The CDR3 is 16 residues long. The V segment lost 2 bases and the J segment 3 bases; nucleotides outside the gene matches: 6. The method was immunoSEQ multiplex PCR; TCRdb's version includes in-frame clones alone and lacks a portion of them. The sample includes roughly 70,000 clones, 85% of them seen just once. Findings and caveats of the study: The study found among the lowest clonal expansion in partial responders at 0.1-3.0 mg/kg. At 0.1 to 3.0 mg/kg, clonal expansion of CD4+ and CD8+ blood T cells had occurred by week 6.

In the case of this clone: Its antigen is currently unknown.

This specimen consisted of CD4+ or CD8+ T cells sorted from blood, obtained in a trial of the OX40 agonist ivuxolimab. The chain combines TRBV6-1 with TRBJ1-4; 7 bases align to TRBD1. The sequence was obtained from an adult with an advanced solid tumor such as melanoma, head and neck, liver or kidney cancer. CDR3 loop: CASSETTDRANEKLFF. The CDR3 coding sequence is TGTGCCAGCAGTGAAACTACCGACAGGGCTAATGAAAAACTGTTTTTT.